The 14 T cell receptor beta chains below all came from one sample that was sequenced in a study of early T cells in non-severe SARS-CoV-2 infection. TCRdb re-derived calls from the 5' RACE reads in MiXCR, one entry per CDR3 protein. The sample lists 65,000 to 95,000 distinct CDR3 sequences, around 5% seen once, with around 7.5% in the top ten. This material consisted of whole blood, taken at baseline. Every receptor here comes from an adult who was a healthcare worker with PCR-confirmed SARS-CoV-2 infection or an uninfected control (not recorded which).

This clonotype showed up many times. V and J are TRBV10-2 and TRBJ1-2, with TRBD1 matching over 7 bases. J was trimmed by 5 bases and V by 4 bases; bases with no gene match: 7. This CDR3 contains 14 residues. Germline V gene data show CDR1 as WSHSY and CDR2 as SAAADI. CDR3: CASSGAGGWYGYTF. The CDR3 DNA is TGCGCCAGCAGTGGGGCAGGGGGTTGGTATGGCTACACCTTC.

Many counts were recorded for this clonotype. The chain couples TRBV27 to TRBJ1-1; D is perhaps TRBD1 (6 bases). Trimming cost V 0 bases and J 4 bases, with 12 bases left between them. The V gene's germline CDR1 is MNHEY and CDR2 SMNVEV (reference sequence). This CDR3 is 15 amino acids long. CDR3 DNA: TGTGCCAGCAGTTTATCGAGGGGGGTGGGCACTGAAGCTTTCTTT. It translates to CASSLSRGVGTEAFF.

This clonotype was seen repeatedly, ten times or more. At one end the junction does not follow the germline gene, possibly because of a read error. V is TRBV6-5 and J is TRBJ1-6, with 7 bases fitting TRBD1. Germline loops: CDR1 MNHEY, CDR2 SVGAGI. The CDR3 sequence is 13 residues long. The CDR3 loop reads CASSPERGQRVGF. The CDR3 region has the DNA TGTGCCAGCAGCCCCGAAAGGGGGCAACGGGTTGGGTTT.

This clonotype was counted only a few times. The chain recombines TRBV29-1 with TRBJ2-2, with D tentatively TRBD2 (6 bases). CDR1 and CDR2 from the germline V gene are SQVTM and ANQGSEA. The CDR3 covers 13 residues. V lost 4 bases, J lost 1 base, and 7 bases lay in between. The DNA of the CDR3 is TGCAGCGTTGGGGGACTGAACACCGGGGAGCTGTTTTTT. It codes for CSVGGLNTGELFF.

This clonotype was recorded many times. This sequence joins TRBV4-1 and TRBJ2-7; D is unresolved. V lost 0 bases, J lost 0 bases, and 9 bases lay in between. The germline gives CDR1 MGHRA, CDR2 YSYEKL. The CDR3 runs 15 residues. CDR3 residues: CASSQEGPSSYEQYF. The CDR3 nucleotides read TGCGCCAGCAGCCAAGAAGGGCCGAGCTCCTACGAGCAGTACTTC.

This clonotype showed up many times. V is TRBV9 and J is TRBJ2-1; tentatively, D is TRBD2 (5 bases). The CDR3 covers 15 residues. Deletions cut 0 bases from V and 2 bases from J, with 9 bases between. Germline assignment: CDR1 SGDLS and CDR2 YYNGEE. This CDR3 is CASSVGSAAYNEQFF. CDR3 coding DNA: TGTGCCAGCAGCGTAGGTAGCGCCGCCTACAATGAGCAGTTCTTC.

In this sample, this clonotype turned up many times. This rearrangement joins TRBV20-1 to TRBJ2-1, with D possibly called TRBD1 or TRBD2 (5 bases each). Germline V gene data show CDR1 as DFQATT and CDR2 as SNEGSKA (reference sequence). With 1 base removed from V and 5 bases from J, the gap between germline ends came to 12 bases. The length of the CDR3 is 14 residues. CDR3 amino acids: CSARGAVGDNEQFF. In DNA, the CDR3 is TGCAGTGCTAGAGGGGCAGTGGGGGACAATGAGCAGTTCTTC.

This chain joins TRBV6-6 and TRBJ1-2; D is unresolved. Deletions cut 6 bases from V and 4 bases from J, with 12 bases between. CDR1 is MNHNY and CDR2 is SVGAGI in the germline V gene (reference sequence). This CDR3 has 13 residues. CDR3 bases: TGTGCCAGCAGCCCCGGAGGACTCTATGGCTACACCTTC. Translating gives CASSPGGLYGYTF.

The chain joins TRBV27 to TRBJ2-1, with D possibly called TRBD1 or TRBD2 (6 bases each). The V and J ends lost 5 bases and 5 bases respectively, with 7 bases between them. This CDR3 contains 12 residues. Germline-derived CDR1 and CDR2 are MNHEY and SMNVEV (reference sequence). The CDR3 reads CASSGGHNEQFF. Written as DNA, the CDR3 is TGTGCCAGCAGTGGGGGGCACAATGAGCAGTTCTTC.

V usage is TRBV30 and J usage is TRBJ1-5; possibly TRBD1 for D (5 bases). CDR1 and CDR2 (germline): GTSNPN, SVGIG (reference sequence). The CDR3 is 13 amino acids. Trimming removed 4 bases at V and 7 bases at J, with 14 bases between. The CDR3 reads CAWTSGGGQPQHF. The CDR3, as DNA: TGTGCCTGGACATCGGGGGGAGGACAGCCCCAGCATTTT.

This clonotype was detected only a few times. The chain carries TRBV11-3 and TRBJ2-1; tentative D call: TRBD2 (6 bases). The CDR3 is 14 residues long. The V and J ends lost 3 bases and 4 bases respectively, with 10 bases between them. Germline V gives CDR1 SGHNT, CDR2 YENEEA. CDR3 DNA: TGTGCCAGCAGCTTGACCAGCGGGTACAATGAGCAGTTCTTC. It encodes CASSLTSGYNEQFF. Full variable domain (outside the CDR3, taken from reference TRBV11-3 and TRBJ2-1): EAGVVQSPRYKIIEKKQPVAFWCNPISGHNTLYWYLQNLGQGPELLIRYENEEAVDDSQLPKDRFSAERLKGVDSTLKIQPAELGDSAVYLCASSLTSGYNEQFFGPGTRLTVL.

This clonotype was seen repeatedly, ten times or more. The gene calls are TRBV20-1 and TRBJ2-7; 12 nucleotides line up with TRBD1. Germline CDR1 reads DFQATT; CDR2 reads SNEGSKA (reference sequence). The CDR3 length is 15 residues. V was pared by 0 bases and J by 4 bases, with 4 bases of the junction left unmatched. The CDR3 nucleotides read TGCAGTGCTAGAGAGGGGACAGGGGGCCCTTACGAGCAGTACTTC. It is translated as CSAREGTGGPYEQYF.

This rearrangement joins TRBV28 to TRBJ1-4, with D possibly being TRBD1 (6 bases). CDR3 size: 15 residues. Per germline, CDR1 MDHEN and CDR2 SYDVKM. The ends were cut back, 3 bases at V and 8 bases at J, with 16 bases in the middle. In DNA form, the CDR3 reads TGTGCCAGCAGTTTGTACTCAGGGGCTCGAGAAAAACTGTTTTTT. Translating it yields CASSLYSGAREKLFF.

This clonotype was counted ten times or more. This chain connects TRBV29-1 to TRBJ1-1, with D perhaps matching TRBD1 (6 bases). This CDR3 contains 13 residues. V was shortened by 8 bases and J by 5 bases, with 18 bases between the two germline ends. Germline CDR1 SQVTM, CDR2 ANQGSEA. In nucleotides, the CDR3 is TGCAGCTATACTGACAGGAGTGTTACTGAAGCTTTCTTT. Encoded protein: CSYTDRSVTEAFF.